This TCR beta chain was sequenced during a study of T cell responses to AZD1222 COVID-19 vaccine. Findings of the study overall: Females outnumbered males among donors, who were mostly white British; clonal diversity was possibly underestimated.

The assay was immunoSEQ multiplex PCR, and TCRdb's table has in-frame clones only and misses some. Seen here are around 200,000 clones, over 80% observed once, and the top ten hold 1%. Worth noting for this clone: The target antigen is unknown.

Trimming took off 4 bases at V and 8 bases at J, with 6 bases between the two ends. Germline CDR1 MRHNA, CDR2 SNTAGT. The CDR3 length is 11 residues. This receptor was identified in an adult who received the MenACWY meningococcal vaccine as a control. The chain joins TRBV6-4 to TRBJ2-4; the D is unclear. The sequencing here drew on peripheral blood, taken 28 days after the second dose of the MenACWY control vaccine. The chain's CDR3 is CASSAEDIQYF. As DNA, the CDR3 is TGTGCCAGCAGTGCCGAAGACATTCAGTACTTC.